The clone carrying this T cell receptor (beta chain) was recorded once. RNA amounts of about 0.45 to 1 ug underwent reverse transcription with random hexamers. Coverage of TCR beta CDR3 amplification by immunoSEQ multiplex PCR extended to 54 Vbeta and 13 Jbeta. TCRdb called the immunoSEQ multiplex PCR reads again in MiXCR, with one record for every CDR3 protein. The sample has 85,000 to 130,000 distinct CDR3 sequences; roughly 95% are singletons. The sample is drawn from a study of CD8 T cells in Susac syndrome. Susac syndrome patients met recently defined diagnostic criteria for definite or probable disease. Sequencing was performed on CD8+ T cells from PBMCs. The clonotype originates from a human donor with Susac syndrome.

The CDR3 sequence: CASSSGGLLAFF. For the CDR3, the DNA is TGTGCCAGTAGTTCCGGAGGGCTCTTAGCTTTCTTT. V is TRBV19 and J is TRBJ1-1; no clear D gene. CDR3 size: 12 residues. The V gene's germline CDR1 is LNHDA and CDR2 SQIVND (reference sequence). Trimming took 5 bases from V and 10 from J, leaving 14 bases between them.